These T cell receptor beta chains were read from a single sample in a study of blood T cell repertoires in COVID-19. Assay: immunoSEQ multiplex PCR; the TCRdb copy retains only in-frame clones and omits some. The data show tens of thousands of clones, about 70% seen once. The sample taken for sequencing was peripheral blood. These receptors came from an elderly woman with active or convalescent COVID-19. Both conserved end residues are part of each CDR3. Each record gives: D gene, V gene, J gene, clone size, CDR3 protein, CDR3 DNA. The D gene is left open where the match is weak. Clone size, where shown, is once, few, many, or a class for clones that have expanded.

NA	TRBV7-9	TRBJ2-1	NA	CASSLGSLGDEQFF	TGTGCCAGCAGCTTAGGCAGCTTGGGAGATGAGCAGTTCTTC
NA	TRBV7-2	TRBJ1-1	NA	CASSSRASLNTEAFF	TGTGCCAGCAGCTCCCGTGCCAGTTTGAACACTGAAGCTTTCTTT
NA	TRBV19	TRBJ1-3	NA	CASSNNRAGNTIYF	TGTGCCAGTAGCAACAACAGGGCTGGAAACACCATATATTTT
NA	TRBV27	TRBJ2-2	NA	CASRKPGGTGELFF	TGTGCCAGCCGAAAGCCCGGGGGCACCGGGGAGCTGTTTTTT
NA	TRBV28	TRBJ1-4	NA	CATSFGGAVNEKLFF	TGTGCCACCTCATTCGGAGGGGCAGTCAATGAAAAACTGTTTTTT
NA	TRBV5-1	TRBJ1-2	NA	CASSPSPFGDYGYTF	TGCGCCAGCAGCCCCTCCCCGTTCGGGGACTATGGCTACACCTTC
NA	TRBV28	TRBJ2-1	NA	CASQGPGSSYNEQFF	TGTGCCAGCCAAGGGCCGGGGAGCTCCTACAATGAGCAGTTCTTC
NA	TRBV5-1	TRBJ1-2	NA	CASSQASNYGYTF	TGCGCCAGCAGCCAGGCTTCTAACTATGGCTACACCTTC
NA	TRBV7-9	TRBJ1-3	NA	CASSLAGGTGNTIYF	TGTGCCAGCAGCTTAGCTGGGGGCACTGGAAACACCATATATTTT
NA	TRBV27	TRBJ2-5	NA	CASSQGGLGETQYF	TGTGCCAGCAGCCAAGGGGGATTGGGAGAGACCCAGTACTTC
NA	TRBV5-6	TRBJ2-7	NA	CASSFSDEQYF	TGTGCCAGCAGCTTTAGCGACGAGCAGTACTTC
TRBD1	TRBV5-6	TRBJ1-4	NA	CASTKDRGSEKLFF	TGTGCCAGCACCAAAGACAGGGGAAGCGAAAAACTGTTTTTT
NA	TRBV12-1	TRBJ1-6	NA	CASTDRSSYNSPLHF	TGTGCCTCCACGGACAGGAGCTCCTATAATTCACCCCTCCACTTT
NA	TRBV2	TRBJ1-1	NA	CASSDPGGTEAFF	TGTGCCAGCAGTGATCCCGGAGGCACTGAAGCTTTCTTT
TRBD1	TRBV6-6	TRBJ2-7	NA	CASSSRDRGREQYF	TGTGCCAGCAGTTCCCGGGACAGGGGGCGAGAGCAGTACTTC
TRBD2	TRBV3-1/TRBV3-2	TRBJ2-1	NA	CASSQNLAGGYNEQFF	TGTGCCAGCAGCCAAAACCTAGCGGGGGGGTACAATGAGCAGTTCTTC
TRBD1	TRBV6-2/TRBV6-3	TRBJ2-2	NA	CASSHRQGKTGELFF	TGTGCCAGCAGCCATAGACAGGGGAAGACCGGGGAGCTGTTTTTT
NA	TRBV28	TRBJ2-7	NA	CASSPDSEVLEQYF	TGTGCCAGCAGTCCGGACAGCGAAGTCCTCGAGCAGTACTTC
NA	TRBV30	TRBJ1-2	NA	CAVAKQTSYGYTF	TGTGCCGTCGCCAAGCAAACCTCCTATGGCTACACCTTC
NA	TRBV15	TRBJ1-5	many	CATSREGPGSQPQHF	TGTGCCACCAGCAGAGAGGGCCCCGGCAGCCAGCCCCAGCATTTT
TRBD1	TRBV6-2/TRBV6-3	TRBJ2-3	NA	CASSYSLLPGQGVPDTQYF	TGTGCCAGCAGTTACTCGCTACTCCCGGGACAGGGGGTCCCAGATACGCAGTATTTT
NA	TRBV9	TRBJ2-1	few	CASSERGTVYNEQFF	TGTGCCAGCAGCGAGAGAGGTACGGTGTACAATGAGCAGTTCTTC
NA	TRBV30	TRBJ1-2	NA	CAWSVQANNYGYTF	TGTGCCTGGAGTGTACAGGCTAATAACTATGGCTACACCTTC
NA	TRBV6-2/TRBV6-3	TRBJ2-3	NA	CASSYSSRRGYTDTQYF	TGTGCCAGCAGTTACTCATCGCGGCGGGGCTACACAGATACGCAGTATTTT
NA	TRBV19	TRBJ2-3	few	CATRVRGGDTQYF	TGTGCCACCCGGGTCAGGGGCGGGGATACGCAGTATTTT
TRBD2	TRBV6-5	TRBJ2-1	NA	CASSRGLAAKEQFF	TGTGCCAGCAGCCGTGGACTAGCGGCAAAAGAGCAGTTCTTC
TRBD2	TRBV6-4	TRBJ2-1	few	CASSEASGAAREQFF	TGTGCCAGCAGTGAGGCCAGCGGGGCTGCGAGGGAGCAGTTCTTC
TRBD1	TRBV6-1	TRBJ2-1	NA	CASSDQPGGKEQFF	TGTGCCAGCAGTGACCAACCAGGGGGAAAGGAGCAGTTCTTC
NA	TRBV27	TRBJ2-3	NA	CASNLRGGGDTQYF	TGTGCCAGCAATTTAAGAGGGGGGGGTGATACGCAGTATTTT
NA	TRBV9	TRBJ1-1	NA	CASRRTPRDTEAFF	TGTGCCAGCAGACGAACCCCCAGGGATACTGAAGCTTTCTTT